This TCR beta chain was documented in a study of blood T cell repertoires in COVID-19. The overall study: Samples representing acute and convalescent COVID-19 were sourced from the United States, Italy and Spain. PBMCs, B-cell-depleted T cells, or T cells provided the cDNA or gDNA that made up the material.

The table came from immunoSEQ multiplex PCR; TCRdb's copy has only in-frame clones and leaves some out. The table has under 150,000 clones, about nine tenths seen once. There are 17 residues in the CDR3. The germline V gene encodes CDR1 SGDLS and CDR2 YYNGEE. V was pared by 0 bases and J by 0 bases, with 12 bases between. The sequence was obtained from a man between 50 and 59 years old with active or convalescent COVID-19. The sample was peripheral blood. This chain connects TRBV9 to TRBJ1-4; TRBD1 might be the D (6 bases). Here the CDR3 DNA reads TGTGCCAGCAGCGTAGGTGGACAGCTTCCAACTAATGAAAAACTGTTTTTT. Amino acids: CASSVGGQLPTNEKLFF.